This T cell receptor (beta chain) was found in a study of regulatory T cells in long-lasting Graves disease (dated by TCRdb to 2020 to 2023). The study in broad terms: Persistent Graves' disease meant more than 5 years of antithyroid drug treatment with TSH receptor autoantibodies that stayed positive. This study used TCR sequencing and RNA sequencing of peripheral blood to compare persistent Graves' disease patients against newly diagnosed Graves' disease patients. The study took place in China and was registered as a clinical trial. TCR sequencing covered around 13 persistent and some 20 newly diagnosed Graves' disease patients, 33 samples in total. Persistent Graves' disease patients in the clinical cohort had taken antithyroid drugs for approximately 10 years on average.

Results and caveats for the whole study, not just this receptor: TRBV28, TRBJ1-2 and TRBJ2-5 were preferentially used in persistent disease, while TRBV20-1 and TRBJ2-1 were favored in newly diagnosed disease. The authors noted that the small sample size was a limitation that may lower accuracy. Sequencing and analysis were limited to the TCR beta chain. Compared with newly diagnosed patients, patients with persistent Graves' disease had lower TCR Shannon entropy and fewer highly expanded clones, which suggests clonal expansion. Only peripheral blood was studied, because thyroid tissue, the primary lesion, was inaccessible. A larger number of public clonotypes was shared among persistent patients (fewer than 3,000) than among newly diagnosed patients (roughly 930).

Library preparation used multiplex PCR. The run used an Illumina HiSeq 4000. iRepertoire HTBI primers and Arm-PCR amplification of CDR3 regions were used to construct TCR beta libraries. Before sequencing, the PCR products went through gel purification. In the paper's pipeline: Gene usage analysis of CDR3 amino acid clonotypes relied on the roughly 58 TRBV and 13 to 15 TRBJ segments identified across samples. Filtered high-quality paired reads were merged into contigs using COPE and FqMerger. Contigs were aligned with BLAST to IMGT TRBV, TRBD and TRBJ reference genes, and CDR3 was defined per IMGT. Highly expanded clones were defined as clonotypes with a frequency above 0.1%. Shannon entropy served as the measure of repertoire diversity, while the Gini coefficient captured V-J evenness. Clonotypes shared by more than one individual were considered public. TCRdb reanalyzed the raw reads on its own, using fastp at Q25 for trimming and MiXCR for clone calling, and kept in-frame beta chains. One record per CDR3 amino acid sequence lists the most common genes and DNA. In this record, the V and J calls reflect TCRdb's handling and not the investigators' own analysis. Here the sample has 360,000 or so distinct CDR3 sequences; roughly 20% occur a single time. Jointly, the top ten make up 25% to 35% of the sample.

The cysteine opens and the phenylalanine closes a CDR3 of 16 amino acids. The read is trimmed to its CDR3 DNA, 48 bases read in frame from base 1. In the germline V gene, CDR1 corresponds to SGHTA and CDR2 to FQGNSA. Compared with germline, V lacks 5 bases and J lacks 0 bases; bases without a gene match: 4. The time point label corresponds to: persistent/refractory GD, antithyroid drugs over 5 years with positive TRAb. For both TCR sequencing and RNA sequencing, RNA was extracted from PBMCs in TRIzol. The diagnosis of Graves' disease was made according to American Thyroid Association guidelines. Patients for the study were recruited at an endocrinology department in Xi'an, China. Each patient gave roughly 10 milliliters of peripheral blood, collected in an EDTA anticoagulant tube. PBMCs were isolated by Ficoll Paque Plus density gradient separation without further T cell sorting. RNA quality was checked with an Agilent 2100 Bioanalyzer and agarose gel, and concentration with a NanoDrop 2000.

To note about this clonotype: Its antigen specificity is not known. No qualities accompany the bases; no much larger clone lies one base away.

The material was peripheral blood mononuclear cells (PBMCs), obtained when the disease was refractory, from a patient treated with antithyroid drugs. This receptor was identified in a woman aged 40 to 55 with Graves disease. Donor details come from another sample of the same person, matched by shared clones. The chain couples TRBV7-2 to TRBJ2-6, with 7 middle bases fitting TRBD1. The CDR3 here reads CASSLDRSSGANVLTF. The DNA reads as follows: TGTGCCAGCAGCCTGGACAGGTCCTCTGGGGCCAACGTCCTGACTTTC. With the rest looked up from the reference TRBV7-2 and TRBJ2-6 genes rather than sequenced, the full variable domain is GAGVSQSPSNKVTEKGKDVELRCDPISGHTALYWYRQSLGQGLEFLIYFQGNSAPDKSGLPSDRFSAERTGGSVSTLTIQRTQQEDSAVYLCASSLDRSSGANVLTFGAGSRLTVL.